Here is one T cell receptor (beta chain) with its context. Its cognate antigen is unknown. Original processing notes: ImmunoSEQ output lacked quality scores and full-length reads, limiting matched filtering. Clones were sequenced by immunoSEQ multiplex PCR, and TCRdb holds only the in-frame ones, with some missing. V and J calls and clone size are copied from that table; D and trimming were computed from the DNA. The data contain roughly 1,000,000 clones, about 84% of them singletons. Researchers partitioned CD4+ cells into CD45RA+ naive and CD45RA-negative memory subsets. CDR3 length: 17 amino acids. Trimming stripped 7 bases from V and 0 bases from J, with 21 bases between. CDR1 is SGDLS and CDR2 is YYNGEE in the germline V gene. The sample belongs to a study of shared clonotypes between healthy human individuals. Whole-study findings and limits: The authors expected sequencing depth to affect clonotype sharing among donors.

The sequencing sample was made of memory CD4+ T cells from PBMCs. Documented subset: CD45RA-negative fraction. This TCR came from a man between 18 and 29 years old in good health. Some clones in this sample may be carry-over from other donors' samples. V gene TRBV9 combines with J gene TRBJ2-3; the D gene is possibly TRBD2 (6 bases). The CDR3 loop reads CASSQAAGRSSTDTQYF. The CDR3 nucleotides read TGTGCCAGCTCCCAAGCCGCGGGACGCTCTAGCACAGATACGCAGTATTTT. Supplemented by reference TRBV9 and TRBJ2-3, the full variable domain reads DSGVTQTPKHLITATGQRVTLRCSPRSGDLSVYWYQQSLDQGLQFLIQYYNGEERAKGNILERFSAQQFPDLHSELNLSSLELGDSALYFCASSQAAGRSSTDTQYFGPGTRLTVL.